Listed below are T cell receptor beta chains from one sample, sequenced in a study of identical twins. Via MiXCR, TCRdb re-called the 5' RACE reads, giving one row per CDR3 protein. The data contain more than 400,000 distinct CDR3 sequences, roughly 15% of them singletons. This same sample was also taken into another study, of yellow fever vaccine responses in identical twins.

The specimen sequenced was CD4+ T cells sorted from blood. Receptor source: a woman between 18 and 30 years old in good health. Each CDR3 is given with its conserved first and last residue. Fields, in order: D gene, V gene, J gene, clone size, CDR3 DNA, CDR3 protein. A D gene is named only where the DNA matches it firmly. Expanded clones get a size class; other rows say once, few or many, or leave the size out.

.	TRBV6-1	TRBJ1-4	.	TGTGCCAGCAGTGACCACCCCCTTAATGAAAAACTGTTTTTT	CASSDHPLNEKLFF
TRBD2	TRBV28	TRBJ2-1	.	TGTGCCAGCAGCCCACGCCCCGGGACTAGCGGATCCAATGAGCAGTTCTTC	CASSPRPGTSGSNEQFF
TRBD2	TRBV6-1	TRBJ2-3	few	TGTGCCAGCAGTGAAAGGTGGTTAGCGGGAGTCAGGGATACGCAGTATTTT	CASSERWLAGVRDTQYF
TRBD1	TRBV29-1	TRBJ2-5	.	TGCAGCGCACCCACAGGGGGCGGCCAAGAGACCCAGTACTTC	CSAPTGGGQETQYF
TRBD2	TRBV20-1	TRBJ2-3	once	TGCAGTGCTAGAGGGACTAGCGGGAGAACAGATACGCAGTATTTT	CSARGTSGRTDTQYF
.	TRBV7-9	TRBJ1-6	.	TGTGCCAGCAGCGTAACAGGGACTGTTAATAATTCACCCCTCCACTTT	CASSVTGTVNNSPLHF
.	TRBV12-3/TRBV12-4	TRBJ2-5	few	TGTGCCAGCAGTTTTTCCGGGGACGAGACCCAGTACTTC	CASSFSGDETQYF
.	TRBV15	TRBJ2-3	.	TGTGCCACCAGCCGAGGGACATCCTCGAGGACAGATACGCAGTATTTT	CATSRGTSSRTDTQYF
.	TRBV28	TRBJ2-1	.	TGTGCCAGCAGTGCTTACCATTCCTACAATGAGCAGTTCTTC	CASSAYHSYNEQFF
.	TRBV6-2/TRBV6-3	TRBJ2-1	.	TGTGCCAGCAGTTGGGACACCTTTAATGAGCAGTTCTTC	CASSWDTFNEQFF
.	TRBV2	TRBJ2-1	.	TGTACCTCCACAGGGAGATACAATGAGCAGTTCTTC	CTSTGRYNEQFF
TRBD1	TRBV12-3/TRBV12-4	TRBJ2-1	few	TGTGCCAGCAGTCACCGGGGACAGGGAAGGAGTGAGCAGTTCTTC	CASSHRGQGRSEQFF
TRBD2	TRBV20-1	TRBJ2-3	few	TGCAGTGCTCCAAGGGGACTAGCGGGAGGCACAGATACGCAGTATTTT	CSAPRGLAGGTDTQYF
TRBD2	TRBV7-3	TRBJ2-3	few	TGTGCCAGCAGCTTAGCCGGGACTACTGTAGATACGCAGTATTTT	CASSLAGTTVDTQYF
TRBD1	TRBV4-1	TRBJ1-1	.	TGCGCCAGCAGCCTTAGACAGGGGTTGAACACTGAAGCTTTCTTT	CASSLRQGLNTEAFF
.	TRBV10-3	TRBJ2-5	.	TGTGCCATCAGACTCGAAGGTACCCCAGAGACCCAGTACTTC	CAIRLEGTPETQYF
.	TRBV10-2	TRBJ2-2	few	TGCGCCAGCAGGGACCAGAACGGGGAGCTGTTTTTT	CASRDQNGELFF
.	TRBV12-3/TRBV12-4	TRBJ1-1	many	TGTGCCAGCAGTTTAGAGGGTTGGGGCACTGAAGCTTTCTTT	CASSLEGWGTEAFF
.	TRBV10-3	TRBJ2-1	.	TGTGCCATCAGGGAACAGAAGAATGAGCAGTTCTTC	CAIREQKNEQFF
TRBD2	TRBV5-1	TRBJ2-3	.	TGCGCCAGCAGCGTACGAGCGGGGGCCGGCACAGATACGCAGTATTTT	CASSVRAGAGTDTQYF
TRBD1	TRBV10-3	TRBJ2-3	few	TGTGCCATCAGTGACATACAGGGGCGTATAGATACGCAGTATTTT	CAISDIQGRIDTQYF
.	TRBV6-2/TRBV6-3	TRBJ2-7	few	TGTGCCAGCAGCGTACGGTACGAGCAGTACTTC	CASSVRYEQYF
TRBD1	TRBV7-9	TRBJ2-1	few	TGTGCCAGACTCGGACAGGGGCCTTACAATGAGCAGTTCTTC	CARLGQGPYNEQFF
.	TRBV20-1	TRBJ2-1	few	TGCAGTGCTACAACCGGCGAGGGGGTCTACAATGAGCAGTTCTTC	CSATTGEGVYNEQFF
TRBD1	TRBV4-1	TRBJ1-2	few	TGCGCCAGCAGCCGCGGGACAGGTGGGGAGTTTAACTATGGCTACACCTTC	CASSRGTGGEFNYGYTF
TRBD2	TRBV3-1	TRBJ2-1	few	TGTGCCAGCAGCCGAGCGGGAGCGTTCTACAATGAGCAGTTCTTC	CASSRAGAFYNEQFF
.	TRBV10-3	TRBJ2-1	few	TGTGCCATCAGTGAGGCCCAACCCAATGAGCAGTTCTTC	CAISEAQPNEQFF
.	TRBV2	TRBJ1-1	.	TGTGCCAGCAGTGCGGCAGGGATGAACACTGAAGCTTTCTTT	CASSAAGMNTEAFF
.	TRBV6-1	TRBJ1-1	many	TGTGCCAGCAGTGAGGTCCTGAACACTGAAGCTTTCTTT	CASSEVLNTEAFF
TRBD2	TRBV6-5	TRBJ2-1	.	TGTGCCAGCAGTTACTCGCCGGTAGCGGGAGGTGAGCAGTTCTTC	CASSYSPVAGGEQFF
.	TRBV6-2/TRBV6-3	TRBJ1-1	few	TGTGCCAGCAGAATTGGGGGGCTCGGAGCTTTCTTT	CASRIGGLGAFF
.	TRBV12-5	TRBJ2-1	.	TGTGCTAGTGGTTTGGTACGTGTAGAGTACTCCTACAATGAGCAGTTCTTC	CASGLVRVEYSYNEQFF
TRBD2	TRBV25-1	TRBJ2-1	few	TGTGCCAGCAGTGAATCTATGGGAGGGTACAATGAGCAGTTCTTC	CASSESMGGYNEQFF
.	TRBV7-8	TRBJ2-4	few	TGTGCCAGCAGCTTACAGGCGGTCACCTCGAGGGGAAACATTCAGTACTTC	CASSLQAVTSRGNIQYF
.	TRBV29-1	TRBJ2-1	few	TGCAGCGCCGGGACGGAGCAGTTCTTC	CSAGTEQFF
.	TRBV6-6	TRBJ1-1	.	TGTGCCAGCAGTTCCGGGAGGCTTACTGAAGCTTTCTTT	CASSSGRLTEAFF
.	TRBV2	TRBJ2-5	few	TGTGCCAGCAGAGATTCCGGGACTTCCCAAGAGACCCAGTACTTC	CASRDSGTSQETQYF
TRBD1	TRBV10-3	TRBJ1-2	.	TGTGCCATCAATACAGGGGCTAACTATGGCTACACCTTC	CAINTGANYGYTF
TRBD1	TRBV12-3/TRBV12-4	TRBJ2-3	many	TGTGCCAGCAGTTTTAGGACAGGGATAGATACGCAGTATTTT	CASSFRTGIDTQYF
.	TRBV6-1	TRBJ1-1	few	TGTGCCAGCAGGATCCATTGGGGGGAGAACACTGAAGCTTTCTTT	CASRIHWGENTEAFF
TRBD1	TRBV6-1	TRBJ2-2	.	TGTGCCAGCAGGGGCAGGGGGTACACCGGGGAGCTGTTTTTT	CASRGRGYTGELFF
.	TRBV24-1	TRBJ2-3	many	TGTGCCACCAGTGATTTTAGAGGACGGAAGAATTACACAGATACGCAGTATTTT	CATSDFRGRKNYTDTQYF
TRBD2	TRBV12-3/TRBV12-4	TRBJ2-1	few	TGTGCCAGCAGCCTGGGTGGCGGGAGACCCGATGAGCAGTTCTTC	CASSLGGGRPDEQFF
.	TRBV5-1	TRBJ2-6	once	TGCGCCAGCAGCTTCGCGGGGACCATGATAGCTGGGGCCAACGTCCTGACTTTC	CASSFAGTMIAGANVLTF
TRBD1	TRBV6-5	TRBJ2-1	.	TGTGCCAGCAGAAACCGGGACAGTGTTCAGTTCTTC	CASRNRDSVQFF